A single T cell receptor (beta chain) is shown here with its context. The target antigen is unknown. In germline, CDR1 is SGDLS, CDR2 YYNGEE. Trimming took 4 bases from V and 4 from J, leaving 12 bases between them. The CDR3 is 14 amino acids. The data belong to a study of shared clonotypes between healthy human individuals. General observations from the study: Non-shared clonotypes showed lower generation probabilities than clonotypes common to all four donors. Tissue TCR repertoires likely differ from these blood-only repertoires.

Data came from immunoSEQ multiplex PCR; TCRdb stores just in-frame clones and leaves some out. The sample gives some 2,400,000 clones, 90% to 96% of which show up once; 0.1% to 0.15% is in the top ten. Sequenced input: naive CD4+ T cells sorted from blood. As to subset: CD45RA+ positively selected. The chain links TRBV9 to TRBJ1-3; D call uncertain. The source is a man between 18 and 35 years old in good health. The CDR3 reads CASSPEGRGNTIYF. The CDR3 region has the DNA TGTGCCAGCAGCCCGGAAGGGAGAGGAAACACCATATATTTT.